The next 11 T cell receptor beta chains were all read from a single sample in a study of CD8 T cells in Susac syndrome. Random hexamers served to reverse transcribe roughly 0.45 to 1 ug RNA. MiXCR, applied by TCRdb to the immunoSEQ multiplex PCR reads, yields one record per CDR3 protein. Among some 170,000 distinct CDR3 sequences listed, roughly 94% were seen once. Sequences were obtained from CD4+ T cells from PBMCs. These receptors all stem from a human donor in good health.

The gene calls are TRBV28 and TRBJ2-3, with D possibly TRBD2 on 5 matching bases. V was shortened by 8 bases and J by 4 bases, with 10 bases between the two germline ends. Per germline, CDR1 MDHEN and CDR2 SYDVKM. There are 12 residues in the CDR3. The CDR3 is CASGEGADTQYF. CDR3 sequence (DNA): TGTGCCAGCGGCGAGGGAGCAGATACGCAGTATTTT.

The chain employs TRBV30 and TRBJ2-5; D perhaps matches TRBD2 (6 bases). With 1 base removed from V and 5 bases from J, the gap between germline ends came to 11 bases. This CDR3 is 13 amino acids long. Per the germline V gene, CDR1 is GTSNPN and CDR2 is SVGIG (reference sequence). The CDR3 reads CAWSDGGYETQYF. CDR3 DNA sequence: TGTGCCTGGAGTGACGGGGGATACGAGACCCAGTACTTC.

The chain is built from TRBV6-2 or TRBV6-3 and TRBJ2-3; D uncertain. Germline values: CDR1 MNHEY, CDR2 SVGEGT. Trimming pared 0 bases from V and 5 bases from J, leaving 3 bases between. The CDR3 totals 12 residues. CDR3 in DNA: TGTGCCAGCAGTTACTCGAGAGATACGCAGTATTTT. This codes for CASSYSRDTQYF.

The CDR3 nucleotides are TGTGCCAGCAGCCAAGATTTGGCAGGGCTCTACGAGCAGTACTTC. Translating it yields CASSQDLAGLYEQYF. The chain combines TRBV4-2 with TRBJ2-7, with D perhaps TRBD1 (5 bases). This CDR3 has 15 amino acids. Germline V gene data show CDR1 as LGHNA and CDR2 as YNFKEQ. V was trimmed by 0 bases and J by 3 bases, leaving 12 bases between them.

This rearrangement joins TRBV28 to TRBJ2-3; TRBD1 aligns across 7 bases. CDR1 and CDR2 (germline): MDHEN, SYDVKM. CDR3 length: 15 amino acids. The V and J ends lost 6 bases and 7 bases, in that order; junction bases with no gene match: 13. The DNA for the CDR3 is TGTGCCAGCAGCTTCAGACAGGGAACAAAGAATACGCAGTATTTT. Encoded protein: CASSFRQGTKNTQYF.

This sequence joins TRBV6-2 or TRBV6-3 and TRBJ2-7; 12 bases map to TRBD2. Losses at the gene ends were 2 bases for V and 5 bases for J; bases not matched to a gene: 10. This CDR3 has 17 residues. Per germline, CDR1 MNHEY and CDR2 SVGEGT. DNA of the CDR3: TGTGCCAGCAGTTACCCCGGGACTAGCGGGCGAAATCACGAGCAGTACTTC. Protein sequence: CASSYPGTSGRNHEQYF.

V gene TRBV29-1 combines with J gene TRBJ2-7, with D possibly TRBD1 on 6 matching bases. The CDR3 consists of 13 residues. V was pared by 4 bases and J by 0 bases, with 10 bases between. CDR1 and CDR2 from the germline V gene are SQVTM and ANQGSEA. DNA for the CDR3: TGCAGCGTTGCGAGGGGGAGCTCCTACGAGCAGTACTTC. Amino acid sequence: CSVARGSSYEQYF.

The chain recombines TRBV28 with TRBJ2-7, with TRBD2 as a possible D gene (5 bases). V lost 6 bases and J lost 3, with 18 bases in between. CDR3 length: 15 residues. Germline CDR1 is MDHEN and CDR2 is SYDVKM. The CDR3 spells CASSLASGEIYEQYF. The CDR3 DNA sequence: TGTGCCAGCAGCCTCGCCTCTGGGGAGATCTACGAGCAGTACTTC. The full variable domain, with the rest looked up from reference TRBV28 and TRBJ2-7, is DVKVTQSSRYLVKRTGEKVFLECVQDMDHENMFWYRQDPGLGLRLIYFSYDVKMKEKGDIPEGYSVSREKKERFSLILESASTNQTSMYLCASSLASGEIYEQYFGPGTRLTVT.

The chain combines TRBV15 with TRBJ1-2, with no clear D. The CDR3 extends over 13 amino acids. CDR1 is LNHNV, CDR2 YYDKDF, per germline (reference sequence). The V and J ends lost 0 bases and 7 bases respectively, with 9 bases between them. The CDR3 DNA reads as TGTGCCACCAGCAGAGATGTCCGCGGTGGCTACACCTTC. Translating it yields CATSRDVRGGYTF.

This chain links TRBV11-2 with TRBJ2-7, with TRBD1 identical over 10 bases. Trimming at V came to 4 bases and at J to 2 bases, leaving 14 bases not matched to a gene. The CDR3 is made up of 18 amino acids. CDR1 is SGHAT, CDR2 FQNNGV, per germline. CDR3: CASSSTARDRGSTYEQYF. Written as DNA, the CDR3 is TGTGCCAGCAGCTCGACGGCCAGGGACAGGGGAAGCACCTACGAGCAGTACTTC.

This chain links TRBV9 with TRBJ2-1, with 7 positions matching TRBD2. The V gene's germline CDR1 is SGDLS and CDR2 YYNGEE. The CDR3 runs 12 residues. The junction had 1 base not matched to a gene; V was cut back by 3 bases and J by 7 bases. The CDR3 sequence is CASSALANEQFF. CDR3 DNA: TGTGCCAGCAGCGCACTAGCGAATGAGCAGTTCTTC.